A selection of T cell receptor beta chains follows, all from one sample in a study of T cells in Graves' hyperthyroidism and ophthalmopathy. Each CDR3 protein gets one entry after TCRdb re-called the multiplex PCR reads with MiXCR. The sample consists of around 300,000 distinct CDR3 sequences, 11% to 15% of them appearing once. The sample consisted of blood. These receptors all come from a woman aged 30 to 39 with Graves' hyperthyroidism. The CDR3 runs from the conserved cysteine through the conserved F or W. Each record gives: J gene, clone size, D gene, V gene, CDR3 DNA, CDR3 protein. The D gene is left open where the match is weak. Clone sizes are given selectively: once, few, many, or a class where the clone is expanded.

j_gene: TRBJ2-7
abundance: many
d_gene: NA
v_gene: TRBV28
CDR3nt: TGTGCCAGCAGCACCTCACCCTACTCCTACGAGCAGTACTTC
CDR3aa: CASSTSPYSYEQYF

j_gene: TRBJ2-1
abundance: NA
d_gene: TRBD1
v_gene: TRBV6-2/TRBV6-3
CDR3nt: TGTGCCAGCAGTTACTCGGAGACAGGGGTCTACAATGAGCAGTTCTTC
CDR3aa: CASSYSETGVYNEQFF

j_gene: TRBJ2-5
abundance: few
d_gene: NA
v_gene: TRBV4-2
CDR3nt: TGTGCCAGCAGCCAAGATCGGCGGGAAGAGACCCAGTACTTC
CDR3aa: CASSQDRREETQYF

j_gene: TRBJ1-1
abundance: NA
d_gene: NA
v_gene: TRBV6-1
CDR3nt: TGTGCCAGCTTCACTGGGGCTGACACTGAAGCTTTCTTT
CDR3aa: CASFTGADTEAFF

j_gene: TRBJ2-2
abundance: few
d_gene: NA
v_gene: TRBV7-2
CDR3nt: TGTGCCAGCAGGACAGGCCCACAGAACACCGGGGAGCTGTTTTTT
CDR3aa: CASRTGPQNTGELFF

j_gene: TRBJ2-2
abundance: few
d_gene: NA
v_gene: TRBV6-1
CDR3nt: TGTGCCAGCAGTGAATCCAGGAGAGGGGCCGGGGAGCTGTTTTTT
CDR3aa: CASSESRRGAGELFF

j_gene: TRBJ2-2
abundance: once
d_gene: NA
v_gene: TRBV9
CDR3nt: TGTGCCAGCAGCGTAGCACAGGGAAACACCGGGGAGCTGTTTTTT
CDR3aa: CASSVAQGNTGELFF

j_gene: TRBJ2-1
abundance: many
d_gene: NA
v_gene: TRBV28
CDR3nt: TGTGCCAGCAGTTTGGGGGTTGAGCAGTTCTTC
CDR3aa: CASSLGVEQFF

j_gene: TRBJ1-4
abundance: many
d_gene: NA
v_gene: TRBV7-9
CDR3nt: TGTGCCAGCAGTTTAGCTCCGGAAAAACTGTTTTTT
CDR3aa: CASSLAPEKLFF

j_gene: TRBJ1-1
abundance: NA
d_gene: NA
v_gene: TRBV20-1
CDR3nt: TGCAGTGCTAGTCGTTCTGGTCGGGACACTGAAGCTTTCTTT
CDR3aa: CSASRSGRDTEAFF

j_gene: TRBJ1-1
abundance: NA
d_gene: NA
v_gene: TRBV4-1
CDR3nt: TGCGCCAGCAGCCAATTAGGGCAGGGTGCCAGCAAGAACACTGAAGCTTTCTTT
CDR3aa: CASSQLGQGASKNTEAFF

j_gene: TRBJ2-6
abundance: few
d_gene: NA
v_gene: TRBV5-1
CDR3nt: TGCGCCAGCACCTGGGCCTCTGGGGCCAACGTCCTGACTTTC
CDR3aa: CASTWASGANVLTF

j_gene: TRBJ2-2
abundance: many
d_gene: TRBD2
v_gene: TRBV29-1
CDR3nt: TGCAGCGTTGAGTTTCGGGAGGGCCTAGGCACCGGGGAGCTGTTTTTT
CDR3aa: CSVEFREGLGTGELFF

j_gene: TRBJ2-2
abundance: few
d_gene: NA
v_gene: TRBV6-2/TRBV6-3
CDR3nt: TGTGCCAGCAGCCGAACTAAGGGCGGGGAGCTGTTTTTT
CDR3aa: CASSRTKGGELFF

j_gene: TRBJ2-7
abundance: many
d_gene: NA
v_gene: TRBV10-3
CDR3nt: TGTGCCATCAGTGACCCGAACAACGGGCAATACGAGCAGTACTTC
CDR3aa: CAISDPNNGQYEQYF

j_gene: TRBJ1-4
abundance: many
d_gene: NA
v_gene: TRBV10-3
CDR3nt: TGTGCCATCAGTGAGCAGAGTGGGGAGGAAAAACTGTTTTTT
CDR3aa: CAISEQSGEEKLFF

j_gene: TRBJ2-1
abundance: many
d_gene: NA
v_gene: TRBV12-3/TRBV12-4
CDR3nt: TGTGCCAGCAGTTTCACAGACACAGATTACAATGAGCAGTTCTTC
CDR3aa: CASSFTDTDYNEQFF

j_gene: TRBJ2-1
abundance: many
d_gene: NA
v_gene: TRBV3-1
CDR3nt: TGTGCCAGCAGCCAAGGGCAGGGCAATGAGCAGTTCTTC
CDR3aa: CASSQGQGNEQFF

j_gene: TRBJ2-3
abundance: many
d_gene: TRBD1
v_gene: TRBV28
CDR3nt: TGTGCCATCTCACAGGGGATCACAGATACGCAGTATTTT
CDR3aa: CAISQGITDTQYF

j_gene: TRBJ2-4
abundance: many
d_gene: NA
v_gene: TRBV12-3/TRBV12-4
CDR3nt: TGTGCCAGCAGTTTAGCGCGTAGGGGGAGGAACATTCAGTACTTC
CDR3aa: CASSLARRGRNIQYF

j_gene: TRBJ2-5
abundance: NA
d_gene: TRBD1
v_gene: TRBV29-1
CDR3nt: TGCAGCGTTGAAGGTGGGGACAGGGGGCCCCAAGAGACCCAGTACTTC
CDR3aa: CSVEGGDRGPQETQYF

j_gene: TRBJ2-7
abundance: many
d_gene: TRBD1
v_gene: TRBV10-3
CDR3nt: TGTGCCATCAGGGGGACAGGGGTGTACGAGCAGTACTTC
CDR3aa: CAIRGTGVYEQYF